A single sample is the source of the 20 T cell receptor beta chains below, sequenced in a study of cytomegalovirus exposure and HLA in healthy donors. PCR employed 60 Vbeta and 13 Jbeta primers. Only in-frame clones appear in the TCRdb table, and some are missing; sequencing was by immunoSEQ multiplex PCR. The data contain about 140,000 clones, about three quarters of them singletons. Sequencing was performed on PBMCs. The receptor set was obtained from a male donor in good health and CMV-seronegative.

This clone was counted only a few times. The chain links TRBV6-5 to TRBJ1-2; maybe TRBD1 (6 bases). V lost 4 bases and J lost 4, with 10 bases in between. Germline CDR1 and CDR2: MNHEY and SVGAGI. The CDR3 runs to 13 residues. CDR3 sequence reads: CASSLGQPYGYTF. The DNA of the CDR3 is TGTGCCAGCAGTTTAGGACAGCCCTATGGCTACACCTTC.

V is TRBV28 and J is TRBJ1-4; possible D gene TRBD1, 6 bases. V lost 6 bases, J lost 7 bases, and 15 bases lay in between. CDR1 is MDHEN, CDR2 SYDVKM, per germline. The CDR3 contains 14 residues. DNA of the CDR3: TGTGCCAGCAGCTTTTGGGGGCGAGGTGAAAAACTGTTTTTT. Protein: CASSFWGRGEKLFF. Supplemented by reference TRBV28 and TRBJ1-4, the full variable domain reads DVKVTQSSRYLVKRTGEKVFLECVQDMDHENMFWYRQDPGLGLRLIYFSYDVKMKEKGDIPEGYSVSREKKERFSLILESASTNQTSMYLCASSFWGRGEKLFFGSGTQLSVL.

As concerns this clone: One end of the junction is discordant with germline, which a read error may explain. The chain joins TRBV7-9 to TRBJ1-2; D not resolved. The length of the CDR3 is 10 residues. From germline, CDR1 is SEHNR and CDR2 FQNEAQ (reference sequence). This chain's CDR3 is CSSSPGSYTF. The CDR3 coding sequence is TGTTCCAGCAGCCCCGGGAGCTACACCTTC.

The chain carries TRBV15 and TRBJ1-2, with 12 bases identical to TRBD1. After removal of 5 bases from V and 7 bases from J, the junction contained 11 bases not matched to a gene. Per germline, CDR1 LNHNV and CDR2 YYDKDF (reference sequence). This CDR3 comprises 16 residues. The CDR3 sequence: CATSVGTGGGSSGYTF. In DNA form, the CDR3 reads TGTGCCACCAGCGTAGGGACAGGGGGCGGATCGAGTGGCTACACCTTC.

The rearrangement joins TRBV21-1 to TRBJ1-4; the table names TRBD1, a call not compared with the DNA. TRBV21-1 is given as a pseudogene. There are 14 residues in the CDR3. CDR3 residues: CASSWDRGLGKLFF. CDR3 DNA: TGTGCCAGCAGTTGGGACAGGGGGTTAGGAAAACTGTTTTTT.

The V and J genes are TRBV5-4 and TRBJ1-2; a possible D gene is TRBD1 (5 bases). Germline V lookup: CDR1 SGHNT, CDR2 YYREEE (reference sequence). V lost 0 bases to trimming and J lost 4 bases, with 7 bases between them. The CDR3 contains 13 residues. The CDR3 protein is CASSLERGYGYTF. CDR3 nucleotides: TGTGCCAGCAGCTTGGAAAGGGGCTATGGCTACACCTTC.

The chain carries TRBV4-1 and TRBJ2-1; 8 bases map to TRBD2. CDR1 is MGHRA, CDR2 YSYEKL, per germline. V gave up 0 bases and J gave up 4 bases; unmatched junction bases: 5. This CDR3 is built from 16 residues. The CDR3 DNA is TGCGCCAGCAGCCAAGAGAGTAGCGGGACTTACAATGAGCAGTTCTTC. Protein sequence: CASSQESSGTYNEQFF.

The chain joins TRBV7-2 to TRBJ2-1, with 7 bases matching TRBD2. The CDR3 has 14 amino acids. Losses at the gene ends were 1 base for V and 6 bases for J; bases not matched to a gene: 3. From germline, CDR1 is SGHTA and CDR2 FQGNSA. CDR3 sequence reads: CASSLVVAGNEQFF. CDR3 nucleotide sequence: TGTGCCAGCAGCTTAGTAGTAGCGGGCAATGAGCAGTTCTTC.

The chain joins TRBV29-1 to TRBJ2-7; 10 bases align to TRBD1. The CDR3 length is 13 residues. Looked up from germline, CDR1 is SQVTM and CDR2 is ANQGSEA. V lost 6 bases and J lost 3; bases outside the gene matches: 5. CDR3 in DNA: TGCAGCGTAACCCGGGACAGGGGCTACGAGCAGTACTTC. Translation: CSVTRDRGYEQYF.

The rearrangement joins TRBV14 to TRBJ2-3; D perhaps matches TRBD2 (7 bases). Germline loops: CDR1 SGHDN, CDR2 FVKESK. Trimming shortened V by 0 bases and J by 2 bases, and 12 bases separated the two germline ends. The length of the CDR3 is 16 residues. The CDR3 sequence is CASSQDPAGATDTQYF. CDR3 nucleotide sequence: TGTGCCAGCAGCCAAGATCCGGCGGGGGCCACAGATACGCAGTATTTT. Drawing the rest from reference TRBV14 and TRBJ2-3, the complete variable domain is EAGVTQFPSHSVIEKGQTVTLRCDPISGHDNLYWYRRVMGKEIKFLLHFVKESKQDESGMPNNRFLAERTGGTYSTLKVQPAELEDSGVYFCASSQDPAGATDTQYFGPGTRLTVL.

The chain employs TRBV7-3 and TRBJ2-5; D is unresolved. This CDR3 is built from 13 residues. The ends were cut back, 5 bases at V and 2 bases at J, with 9 bases in the middle. Per germline, CDR1 SGHTA and CDR2 FQGTGA. CDR3 sequence reads: CASSQSRQETQYF. The CDR3 DNA reads TGTGCCAGCAGCCAGTCGCGGCAAGAGACCCAGTACTTC.

V is TRBV10-3 and J is TRBJ2-5; 7 bases agree with TRBD1. The J call could be wrong; TRBJ2-7 is a better fit for the DNA end. Per the germline V gene, CDR1 is ENHRY and CDR2 is SYGVKD. This CDR3 comprises 19 residues. The CDR3 loop reads CAISERVTGKIERPYEQYF. CDR3 bases: TGTGCCATCAGTGAGAGAGTGACAGGGAAGATCGAGCGACCGTACGAGCAGTACTTC.

This clone was recorded a few times. The chain employs TRBV11-1 and TRBJ2-7, with 9 positions matching TRBD2. Germline CDR1 and CDR2: SGHAT and FQDESV (reference sequence). The CDR3 is made up of 15 amino acids. J gave up 6 bases and V 4 bases, and 10 bases lay outside the gene matches. CDR3: CASSSPSGTTLEQYF. CDR3 in DNA: TGTGCCAGCAGCTCCCCTAGCGGGACCACCCTCGAGCAGTACTTC.

The genes are TRBV30 and TRBJ2-5, with TRBD2 identical over 16 bases. Germline CDR1 reads GTSNPN; CDR2 reads SVGIG (reference sequence). J lost 5 bases, V lost 3 bases, and 9 bases had no gene match. The CDR3 is 17 residues long. The CDR3 loop reads CAWSRGTSGRASETQYF. Written as DNA, the CDR3 is TGTGCCTGGAGCCGGGGGACTAGCGGGAGGGCCTCGGAGACCCAGTACTTC.

The genes are TRBV14 and TRBJ1-2; 7 bases fit TRBD1. Germline lookup yields CDR1 SGHDN and CDR2 FVKESK. This CDR3 has 14 amino acids. J was trimmed by 7 bases and V by 1 base; bases with no gene match: 6. CDR3 DNA sequence: TGTGCCAGCAGCCAAGTGAGGACAGGTGGTGGCTACACCTTC. It translates to CASSQVRTGGGYTF.

The chain recombines TRBV7-9 with TRBJ1-2; D is possibly TRBD1 (6 bases). The CDR3 has 14 residues. Trimming cost V 7 bases and J 7 bases, with 19 bases left between them. The germline CDR1 and CDR2 sequences are SEHNR and FQNEAQ (reference sequence). This chain's CDR3 is CASTPPQDSTGYTF. The CDR3 DNA reads as TGTGCCAGCACGCCTCCACAGGACAGTACTGGCTACACCTTC.

This clone was seen a single time. The chain has TRBV9 and TRBJ2-5, with 11 bases lining up with TRBD2. J gave up 4 bases and V 3 bases, and 14 bases lay outside the gene matches. The CDR3 runs 18 residues. The germline V gene has CDR1 SGDLS and CDR2 YYNGEE. The CDR3 nucleotides read TGTGCCAGCAGCGCCATGCTAGCGGGAGGATCAGCGCGAGAGACCCAGTACTTC. It encodes CASSAMLAGGSARETQYF.

The rearrangement uses TRBV11-1 and TRBJ2-7; TRBD2 might be the D (5 bases). CDR1 is SGHAT and CDR2 is FQDESV in the germline V gene (reference sequence). V was trimmed by 5 bases and J by 7 bases, leaving 15 bases between them. The CDR3 is 13 residues long. CDR3 in amino acids: CASSRTPMGEQYF. The CDR3 DNA is TGTGCCAGCAGCCGGACTCCAATGGGGGAGCAGTACTTC.

Concerning this clone: In the same sample, other DNA sequences code for this CDR3. The chain links TRBV19 to TRBJ1-2, with D unclear. The germline CDR1 and CDR2 sequences are LNHDA and SQIVND (reference sequence). CDR3 length equals 15 residues. V was shortened by 3 bases and J by 0 bases, with 11 bases between the two germline ends. Here the CDR3 DNA reads TGTGCCAGTAGTATCAGCTATCTAGCTAACTATGGCTACACCTTC. The encoded protein is CASSISYLANYGYTF.

The chain combines TRBV19 with TRBJ2-7, with D possibly being TRBD1 (6 bases). Germline V gives CDR1 LNHDA, CDR2 SQIVND (reference sequence). This CDR3 has 14 amino acids. V was pared by 5 bases and J by 2 bases, with 13 bases between. This CDR3 reads CASSVDSPPYEQYF. In DNA, the CDR3 is TGTGCCAGTAGTGTGGACAGCCCACCCTACGAGCAGTACTTC.